This T cell receptor beta chain was sequenced during a study of spatial heterogeneity in lung cancer. Specified time point: sample taken at primary tumor resection. In TCRdb, the 5' RACE reads were re-called with MiXCR into one record per CDR3 protein. The table shows about 27,000 distinct CDR3 sequences, with 7% occurring only once. V was pared by 5 bases and J by 7 bases, with 21 bases between. The CDR3 spans 16 residues. The sample was PBMCs, taken at surgery. The receptor's source is a male donor with early-stage non-small cell lung cancer. This chain links TRBV12-3 or TRBV12-4 with TRBJ2-1; a possible D gene is TRBD2 (5 bases). DNA of the CDR3: TGTGCCAGCAGTCCCCTCTTAACGGGTGGGAGTAATGAGCAGTTCTTC. The encoded protein is CASSPLLTGGSNEQFF.